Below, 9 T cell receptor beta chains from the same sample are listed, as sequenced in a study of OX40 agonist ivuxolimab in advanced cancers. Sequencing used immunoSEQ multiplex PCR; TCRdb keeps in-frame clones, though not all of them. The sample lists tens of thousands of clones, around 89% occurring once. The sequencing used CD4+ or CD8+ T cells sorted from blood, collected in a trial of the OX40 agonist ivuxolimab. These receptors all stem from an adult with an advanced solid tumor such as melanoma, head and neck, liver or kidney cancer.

The CDR3 bases are TGTGCCAGCAGTTCCTCGCAGGGTGTTACCTACGAGCAGTACTTC. Translation gives CASSSSQGVTYEQYF. The rearrangement links TRBV6-6 to TRBJ2-7, with D possibly TRBD1 on 5 matching bases. Germline V gene data show CDR1 as MNHNY and CDR2 as SVGAGI (reference sequence). The CDR3 runs 15 residues. V shed 4 bases and J shed 2 bases, with 15 bases lying between them.

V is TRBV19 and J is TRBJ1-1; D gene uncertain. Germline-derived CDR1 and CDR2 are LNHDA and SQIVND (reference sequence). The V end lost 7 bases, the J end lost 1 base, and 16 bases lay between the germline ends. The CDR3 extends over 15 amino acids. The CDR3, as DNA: TGTGCCAGTATTTCCGGAAACCTCGGGAACACTGAAGCTTTCTTT. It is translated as CASISGNLGNTEAFF.

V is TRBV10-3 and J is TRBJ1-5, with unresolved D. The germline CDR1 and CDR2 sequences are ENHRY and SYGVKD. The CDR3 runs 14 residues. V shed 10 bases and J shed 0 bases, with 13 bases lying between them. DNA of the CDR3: TGTGCCAGCAGAGGCAGACCTAGCAATCAGCCCCAGCATTTT. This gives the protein CASRGRPSNQPQHF.

CDR3 in DNA: TGTGCCAGCAGTGATTTCACGGGACGGAGCATGAACACTGAAGCTTTCTTT. Residues: CASSDFTGRSMNTEAFF. The chain employs TRBV6-1 and TRBJ1-1; a possible D gene is TRBD1 (5 bases). Deletions cut 3 bases from V and 0 bases from J, with 17 bases between. This CDR3 region has 17 residues. CDR1 MNHNS and CDR2 SASEGT come from the germline V gene.

CDR3: CASSLGRSSYEQYF. The CDR3 bases are TGTGCCAGCAGCTTAGGACGTAGCTCCTACGAGCAGTACTTC. V gene TRBV5-6 combines with J gene TRBJ2-7, with D unclear. CDR1 and CDR2 (germline): SGHDT, YYEEEE. The CDR3 is 14 amino acids. V was shortened by 2 bases and J by 0 bases, with 9 bases between the two germline ends. The variable domain in full, completed from reference TRBV5-6 and TRBJ2-7, reads DAGVTQSPTHLIKTRGQQVTLRCSPKSGHDTVSWYQQALGQGPQFIFQYYEEEERQRGNFPDRFSGHQFPNYSSELNVNALLLGDSALYLCASSLGRSSYEQYFGPGTRLTVT.

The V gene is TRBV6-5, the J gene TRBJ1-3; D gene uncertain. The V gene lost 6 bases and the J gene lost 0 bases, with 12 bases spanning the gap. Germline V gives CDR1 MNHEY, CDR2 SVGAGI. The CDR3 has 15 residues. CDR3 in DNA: TGTGCCAGCAGCCCCCTAGGCTACTCTGGAAACACCATATATTTT. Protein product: CASSPLGYSGNTIYF.

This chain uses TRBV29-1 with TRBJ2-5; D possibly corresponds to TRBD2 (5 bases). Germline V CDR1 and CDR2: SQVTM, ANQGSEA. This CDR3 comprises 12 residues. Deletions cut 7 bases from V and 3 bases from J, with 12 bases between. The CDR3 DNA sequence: TGCAGCGCAACTAGTCCTGAAGAGACCCAGTACTTC. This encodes CSATSPEETQYF.

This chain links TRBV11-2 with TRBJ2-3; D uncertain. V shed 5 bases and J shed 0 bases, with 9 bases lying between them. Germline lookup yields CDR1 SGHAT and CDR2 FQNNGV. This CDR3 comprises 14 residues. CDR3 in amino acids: CASSQDSSTDTQYF. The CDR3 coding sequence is TGTGCCAGCAGCCAGGATTCTAGCACAGATACGCAGTATTTT.

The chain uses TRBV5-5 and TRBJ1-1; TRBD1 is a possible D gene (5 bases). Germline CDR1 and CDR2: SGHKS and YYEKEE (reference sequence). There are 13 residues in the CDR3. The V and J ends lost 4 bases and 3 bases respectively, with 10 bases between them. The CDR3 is CASSRQGDTEAFF. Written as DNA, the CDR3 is TGTGCCAGCAGCCGGCAGGGTGACACTGAAGCTTTCTTT. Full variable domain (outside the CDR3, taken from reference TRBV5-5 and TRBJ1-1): DAGVTQSPTHLIKTRGQQVTLRCSPISGHKSVSWYQQVLGQGPQFIFQYYEKEERGRGNFPDRFSARQFPNYSSELNVNALLLGDSALYLCASSRQGDTEAFFGQGTRLTVV.